Below, 27 T cell receptor beta chains from the same sample are listed, as sequenced in a study of blood T cell repertoires in COVID-19. The repertoire was sequenced with immunoSEQ multiplex PCR; TCRdb's copy has only in-frame clones and lacks some. The table lists roughly 150,000 clones, around 88% of them singletons. Sequenced input: peripheral blood. The source of these receptors is a human donor in a cohort sampled during active COVID-19.

The chain uses TRBV28 and TRBJ2-1, with 9 bases matching TRBD2. The CDR3 is 16 residues long. The germline gives CDR1 MDHEN, CDR2 SYDVKM. Trimming took 1 base from V and 1 from J; bases not matched to a gene: 2. CDR3 bases: TGTGCCAGCAGTTTATTGACTAGCGGATCCTACAATGAGCAGTTCTTC. The encoded protein is CASSLLTSGSYNEQFF.

V gene TRBV10-3 combines with J gene TRBJ1-6; the match to TRBD1 covers 8 bases. J gave up 1 base and V 11 bases, and 4 bases lay outside the gene matches. This CDR3 is built from 14 residues. The V gene's germline CDR1 is ENHRY and CDR2 SYGVKD. For the CDR3, the DNA is TGTGCCGTACAGGGGGAATCCTATAATTCACCCCTCCACTTT. This encodes CAVQGESYNSPLHF.

This sequence joins TRBV5-4 and TRBJ2-1; 10 bases fit TRBD1. The CDR3 is made up of 15 amino acids. V dropped 3 bases and J dropped 7; count of bases not matched to a gene: 7. Germline CDR1 reads SGHNT; CDR2 reads YYREEE (reference sequence). CDR3: CASSSGTGDYNEQFF. The CDR3 DNA reads TGTGCCAGCAGCTCCGGGACAGGGGATTATAATGAGCAGTTCTTC.

The rearrangement links TRBV10-1 to TRBJ1-1; possible D gene TRBD1, 6 bases. The germline V and J ends were trimmed by 0 bases and 7 bases, with 9 bases remaining between them. Germline loops: CDR1 WNHNN, CDR2 SYGVQD (reference sequence). This CDR3 has 13 amino acids. The CDR3 DNA reads as TGCGCCAGCAGTGAGTCGGACAGCCGTGAAGCTTTCTTT. Its translation is CASSESDSREAFF.

The chain uses TRBV29-1 and TRBJ1-4; no clear D. V was clipped by 6 bases and J by 3 bases, with 11 bases between them. This CDR3 region has 13 residues. Germline V gene lookup returns CDR1 SQVTM and CDR2 ANQGSEA. CDR3 bases: TGCAGCGTCTTGGTCGGGGCTAATGAAAAACTGTTTTTT. As protein: CSVLVGANEKLFF.

The chain carries TRBV4-1 and TRBJ2-7; TRBD2 aligns across 9 bases. This CDR3 contains 15 residues. Germline V lookup: CDR1 MGHRA, CDR2 YSYEKL. Germline trimming cut 5 bases from V and 3 bases from J; bases unmatched to any gene: 8. The CDR3 bases are TGCGCCAGCAGCAAGGGGATAGCGGGAGTCTACGAGCAGTACTTC. Residues: CASSKGIAGVYEQYF.

The genes are TRBV7-8 and TRBJ2-7; 8 bases match TRBD1. The CDR3 consists of 14 residues. Trimming removed 6 bases from V and 2 bases from J; junction bases left unmatched: 6. Germline V gene lookup returns CDR1 SGHVS and CDR2 FQNEAQ. This CDR3 is CASRTDRDPYEQYF. In nucleotides, the CDR3 is TGTGCCAGCAGGACGGACAGGGATCCCTACGAGCAGTACTTC.

V gene TRBV29-1 combines with J gene TRBJ2-1, with 9 bases that match TRBD2. J lost 5 bases, V lost 2 bases, and 1 base had no gene match. The CDR3 contains 13 residues. CDR1 and CDR2 (germline): SQVTM, ANQGSEA. In DNA, the CDR3 is TGCAGCGTTGAAAGCGGGGGGAACAATGAGCAGTTCTTC. It codes for CSVESGGNNEQFF.

The chain uses TRBV27 and TRBJ1-2, with D unresolved. Trimming took 3 bases from V and 0 from J, leaving 5 bases between them. This CDR3 contains 13 residues. The germline gives CDR1 MNHEY, CDR2 SMNVEV (reference sequence). For the CDR3, the DNA is TGTGCCAGCAGTTTCACGGCTAACTATGGCTACACCTTC. Amino acid sequence: CASSFTANYGYTF.

This chain links TRBV5-8 with TRBJ2-6; 7 bases agree with TRBD2. The CDR3 is 16 amino acids. CDR1 SGHTS and CDR2 YDEGEE come from the germline V gene. The ends lost 4 bases at V and 1 base at J; junction bases unmatched: 5. The CDR3 sequence: CASSPTGGSGANVLTF. CDR3 bases: TGTGCCAGCAGCCCAACCGGGGGGTCTGGGGCCAACGTCCTGACTTTC.

The CDR3 region is CASSRGQGDYGYTF. The CDR3 nucleotides read TGCGCCAGCAGCCGAGGACAGGGAGACTATGGCTACACCTTC. The chain links TRBV4-1 to TRBJ1-2; the match to TRBD1 covers 8 bases. The junction had 4 bases not matched to a gene; V was cut back by 4 bases and J by 3 bases. There are 14 residues in the CDR3. The germline gives CDR1 MGHRA, CDR2 YSYEKL.

The rearrangement joins TRBV27 to TRBJ1-6; no definite D call. CDR1 is MNHEY and CDR2 is SMNVEV in the germline V gene (reference sequence). Deletions cut 8 bases from V and 9 bases from J, with 14 bases between. The CDR3 spans 13 residues. The chain's CDR3 is CASSERRSSPLHF. CDR3 nucleotide sequence: TGTGCCAGCTCGGAGAGGAGAAGTTCACCCCTCCACTTT.

The chain couples TRBV28 to TRBJ1-3; perhaps TRBD1 as D (6 bases). CDR3 size: 15 residues. V lost 6 bases to trimming and J lost 0 bases, with 12 bases between them. Germline V gene sequence: CDR1 MDHEN, CDR2 SYDVKM. CDR3: CASRSGESSGNTIYF. CDR3 in DNA: TGTGCCAGCAGGTCAGGGGAAAGCTCTGGAAACACCATATATTTT. The full variable domain, completed using reference TRBV28 and TRBJ1-3, is DVKVTQSSRYLVKRTGEKVFLECVQDMDHENMFWYRQDPGLGLRLIYFSYDVKMKEKGDIPEGYSVSREKKERFSLILESASTNQTSMYLCASRSGESSGNTIYFGEGSWLTVV.

This chain connects TRBV6-1 to TRBJ2-3; 8 bases are shared with TRBD1. V gave up 0 bases and J gave up 4 bases; unmatched junction bases: 9. The germline V gene has CDR1 MNHNS and CDR2 SASEGT. CDR3 length: 17 amino acids. The DNA for the CDR3 is TGTGCCAGCAGTGAAGCGGGGCGGGCAGGGGGCCCAGATACGCAGTATTTT. Its protein is CASSEAGRAGGPDTQYF.

The chain links TRBV2 to TRBJ2-7, with D possibly TRBD2 on 6 matching bases. Trimming pared 1 base from V and 1 base from J, leaving 14 bases between. CDR1 and CDR2 (germline): SNHLY, FYNNEI. The CDR3 is made up of 16 amino acids. CDR3 region: CASSEVGGGRSYEQYF. CDR3 nucleotides: TGTGCCAGCAGTGAAGTAGGCGGAGGGCGGTCCTACGAGCAGTACTTC.

The chain carries TRBV11-3 and TRBJ2-5; TRBD2 might be the D (6 bases). Between the trimmed V and J ends, which lost 5 bases and 4 bases, there was a span of 14 bases. The germline CDR1 and CDR2 sequences are SGHNT and YENEEA. The CDR3 has 14 amino acids. CDR3 DNA: TGTGCCAGCAGCAATTCATACGGGGGAGAGACCCAGTACTTC. It is translated as CASSNSYGGETQYF.

The chain uses TRBV20-1 and TRBJ1-6; tentatively, D is TRBD1 (5 bases). Germline V gene data show CDR1 as DFQATT and CDR2 as SNEGSKA (reference sequence). V dropped 3 bases and J dropped 1 base, with 19 bases sitting between them. The CDR3 runs to 18 residues. CDR3 DNA: TGCAGTGCTAGTGGGGTCACCGGGGGGAGTTCCTATAATTCACCCCTCCACTTT. Protein sequence: CSASGVTGGSSYNSPLHF.

This clone was picked up a small number of times. The rearrangement uses TRBV5-6 and TRBJ1-5; possibly TRBD1 for D (5 bases). This CDR3 is 13 amino acids long. Trimming left V 1 base short and J 9 bases short, with 11 bases between. Germline V gives CDR1 SGHDT, CDR2 YYEEEE. The CDR3 sequence is CASSLIGGRPQHF. In nucleotides, the CDR3 is TGTGCCAGCAGCTTGATCGGGGGACGGCCCCAGCATTTT.

This sequence joins TRBV11-2 and TRBJ1-2, with 8 bases matching TRBD1. Germline V gene lookup returns CDR1 SGHAT and CDR2 FQNNGV. This CDR3 has 15 amino acids. V lost 5 bases to trimming and J lost 4 bases; unmatched junction nucleotides: 9. CDR3 nucleotides: TGTGCCAGCAGCGCCACAGGGGGTACGATCTATGGCTACACCTTC. It yields the protein CASSATGGTIYGYTF.

The chain has TRBV12-3 or TRBV12-4 and TRBJ1-1; a possible D gene is TRBD1 (6 bases). The CDR3 has 13 residues. Trimming cost V 3 bases and J 2 bases, with 7 bases left between them. This chain's CDR3 is CASSLGTNTEAFF. DNA of the CDR3: TGTGCCAGCAGTTTGGGGACAAACACTGAAGCTTTCTTT.

V and J are TRBV28 and TRBJ1-2, with TRBD1 identical over 9 bases. This CDR3 has 15 residues. Germline V lookup: CDR1 MDHEN, CDR2 SYDVKM. V was pared by 3 bases and J by 6 bases, with 8 bases of the junction left unmatched. This CDR3 reads CASSFADRGLDGYTF. The CDR3 coding sequence is TGTGCCAGCAGTTTCGCGGACAGGGGCCTGGATGGCTACACCTTC.

The chain employs TRBV6-2 or TRBV6-3 and TRBJ1-6, with D uncertain. Trimming pared 5 bases from V and 0 bases from J, leaving 14 bases between. CDR3 length: 17 amino acids. Looked up from germline, CDR1 is MNHEY and CDR2 is SVGEGT. The CDR3 DNA reads TGTGCCAGCAGTCTTACAGTTCGAAGCTCCTATAATTCACCCCTCCACTTT. It is translated as CASSLTVRSSYNSPLHF.

To note about this clone: Other DNA variants within this sample encode the same CDR3. The chain couples TRBV19 to TRBJ1-5; weak D call: TRBD1 (6 bases). V lost 1 base, J lost 7 bases, and 14 bases lay in between. The CDR3 spans 15 residues. In germline, CDR1 is LNHDA, CDR2 SQIVND (reference sequence). DNA for the CDR3: TGTGCCAGTAGTATAGGGGGTAGAAGGGGGCAGCCCCAGCATTTT. Its protein product is CASSIGGRRGQPQHF.

This chain connects TRBV29-1 to TRBJ1-1; D perhaps matches TRBD1 (5 bases). This CDR3 comprises 14 residues. Trimming left V 4 bases short and J 0 bases short, with 12 bases between. CDR1 and CDR2 (germline): SQVTM, ANQGSEA. The CDR3 coding sequence is TGCAGCGTTGCGGGCTACAGGCTGAACACTGAAGCTTTCTTT. It is translated as CSVAGYRLNTEAFF.

This clone occurred once. The J gene is TRBJ1-1, the V gene TRBV30, with D perhaps TRBD1 (6 bases). The CDR3 has 13 residues. The V end was cut by 4 bases, the J end by 2 bases, with 11 bases between. In germline, CDR1 is GTSNPN, CDR2 SVGIG (reference sequence). The CDR3 sequence is CAWIRGGNTEAFF. The CDR3 region has the DNA TGTGCCTGGATACGAGGGGGTAACACTGAAGCTTTCTTT.

CDR3: CSVEVGVSSYEQYF. The CDR3 region has the DNA TGCAGCGTTGAAGTCGGGGTTTCATCCTACGAGCAGTACTTC. The gene calls are TRBV29-1 and TRBJ2-7; D possibly corresponds to TRBD2 (5 bases). Trimming left V 1 base short and J 1 base short, with 11 bases between. The CDR3 consists of 14 residues. The V gene's germline CDR1 is SQVTM and CDR2 ANQGSEA.

The chain has TRBV28 and TRBJ1-1, with 8 bases that match TRBD1. Unmatched junction bases numbered 14, after V lost 6 bases and J lost 2 bases. In germline, CDR1 is MDHEN, CDR2 SYDVKM. The CDR3 extends over 17 amino acids. DNA of the CDR3: TGTGCCAGCAGCCTGACAGGGGCTCAGCGCCGTAACACTGAAGCTTTCTTT. Its protein is CASSLTGAQRRNTEAFF.